Shown below are 5 T cell receptor beta chains from a single sample sequenced in a study of shared clonotypes between healthy human individuals. The table came from immunoSEQ multiplex PCR; TCRdb's copy has only in-frame clones and leaves some out. Among 75,000 to 100,000 clones listed, 40% to 55% were seen once. What was sequenced was PBMCs. These receptors came from a woman between 35 and 50 years old in good health. Some clones in this sample may be carry-over from other donors' samples.

This chain links TRBV9 with TRBJ1-6; D ambiguous. Trimming shortened V by 4 bases and J by 7 bases, and 6 bases separated the two germline ends. Germline V lookup: CDR1 SGDLS, CDR2 YYNGEE. This CDR3 has 12 residues. CDR3 bases: TGTGCCAGCAGCAAAGAGAATTCACCCCTCCACTTT. This sequence encodes CASSKENSPLHF.

The V and J genes are TRBV2 and TRBJ2-1, with 10 bases fitting TRBD2. Germline lookup yields CDR1 SNHLY and CDR2 FYNNEI. J gave up 7 bases and V 6 bases, and 9 bases lay outside the gene matches. The CDR3 contains 15 residues. The CDR3 reads CASRPGTSVGNEQFF. The CDR3 DNA reads as TGTGCCAGCAGGCCCGGGACTAGCGTTGGTAATGAGCAGTTCTTC.

This clone was seen at least ten times. The same CDR3 also results from other DNA sequences found in this sample. V and J are TRBV28 and TRBJ2-7; D is ambiguous. This CDR3 region has 13 residues. Germline assignment: CDR1 MDHEN and CDR2 SYDVKM. V was pared by 3 bases and J by 2 bases, with 8 bases between. For the CDR3, the DNA is TGTGCCAGCAGTTTGCCGGCAACCTACGAGCAGTACTTC. Its translation: CASSLPATYEQYF.

As for this clone: This clone may be a read error of a much larger clone one base away. The chain uses TRBV29-1 and TRBJ2-7, with TRBD1 matching over 8 bases. V dropped 7 bases and J dropped 2; count of bases not matched to a gene: 13. The CDR3 loop spans 15 amino acids. Germline CDR1 SQVTM, CDR2 ANQGSEA. In DNA form, the CDR3 reads TGCAGCGCGGAAAGGACAGGGAGGAGCCCCTACGAGCAGTACTTC. This sequence encodes CSAERTGRSPYEQYF.

The V call is TRBV10-3, the J call TRBJ2-7, with TRBD1 matching over 12 bases. Germline CDR1 ENHRY, CDR2 SYGVKD. Trimming removed 6 bases from V and 2 bases from J; junction bases left unmatched: 2. CDR3 length equals 14 residues. CDR3 in amino acids: CAIRGQGAAYEQYF. The DNA for the CDR3 is TGTGCCATCAGGGGACAGGGGGCGGCCTACGAGCAGTACTTC.